This entry features one T cell receptor (beta chain) sequence. Its cognate antigen is unknown. This likely comes from a read error, as the CDR3 has no conserved phenylalanine or tryptophan at its end. A constant-region primer served to make TCR beta cDNA from approximately 490 ng total RNA. Slightly modified ARM-PCR, run as three nested multiplex PCR rounds, produced the TCR beta libraries. Forward primers for TRBV1-TRBV30 and a C-beta reverse primer served the first two PCR rounds, at roughly 10 cycles each. TCRdb reprocessed the multiplex PCR reads via MiXCR and lists one record per CDR3 protein. The sample consists of around 37,000 distinct CDR3 sequences, approximately 71% of them appearing once. The entry originates in a study of tumor-infiltrating lymphocytes in primary liver carcinoma. In the study overall: Samples gave roughly 3.5 to 8 million productive TCRbeta reads, similar across tissue types.

The CDR3 covers 17 residues. Trimming cost V 10 bases and J 3 bases; bases outside gene matches: 13. Per the germline V gene, CDR1 is MRHNA and CDR2 is SNTAGT. Co-extraction of both nucleic acids (RNA and DNA) used about 19-33 mg of unsorted bulk tissue. The patients presented with primary liver carcinoma, which was managed through surgical resection. Whole-study findings and limits: Significantly greater top-250-clone fractions characterized tumors relative to blood (p = 0.039). Overlap in tumor-adjacent and tumor-blood pairs fell below that of tumor region pairs.

The chain uses TRBV6-4 and TRBJ2-3; 13 bases align to TRBD2. The receptor comes from a man aged 35-49 years with primary liver carcinoma and hepatitis B virus infection. Material: tumor-adjacent normal liver tissue. In nucleotides, the CDR3 is TGTGCCAACAGCCCCGGGACTAGCGGGAACCCTACAGATACGCAGTATTTA. This codes for CANSPGTSGNPTDTQYL.